This TCR beta chain was sequenced during a study of cytomegalovirus exposure and HLA in healthy donors. Study details: Caucasian-associated ancestry cluster membership applied to around 76% of 398 genotyped donors.

The study ran its PCR with 60 Vbeta and 13 Jbeta primers. This table comes from immunoSEQ multiplex PCR, and its TCRdb copy is limited to in-frame clones, with some not included. Here the sample table reports more than 130,000 clones. Deletions cut 2 bases from V and 7 bases from J, with 17 bases between. The CDR3 consists of 15 residues. Germline V CDR1 and CDR2: MNHNS, SASEGT. Sequencing was performed on PBMCs. This clonotype was obtained from a man aged 35 to 55 in good health and CMV-seronegative. The chain links TRBV6-1 to TRBJ1-2, with D possibly TRBD1 on 5 matching bases. CDR3 in DNA: TGTGCCAGCAGTGAATGGGGCTTAAGAGGAGTTGGCTACACCTTC. Amino acid sequence: CASSEWGLRGVGYTF.